One sample yielded the 14 T cell receptor beta chains listed below, sequenced in a study of blood T cell repertoires in COVID-19. The method was immunoSEQ multiplex PCR; TCRdb's version includes in-frame clones alone and lacks a portion of them. The sample yields a few hundred thousand clones, more than 70% seen once. Material: peripheral blood. Source of these receptors: a woman between 25 and 40 years old with COVID-19, enrolled during active disease.

The CDR3 nucleotides are TGCGCCAGCAGCCAGACTAGCGGGGGCCCCTACGAGCAGTACTTC. Translating gives CASSQTSGGPYEQYF. The gene calls are TRBV4-3 and TRBJ2-7, with 12 bases identical to TRBD2. V trimming: 3 bases; J trimming: 2 bases; junction bases outside the gene matches: 2. Germline V gene lookup returns CDR1 LGHNA and CDR2 YSLEER. This CDR3 region has 15 residues.

The CDR3 DNA sequence: TGTGCCAGCAGCCAAGGGACAGGGGCCTACAATGAGCAGTTCTTC. It specifies CASSQGTGAYNEQFF. The chain is built from TRBV5-8 and TRBJ2-1; 10 positions match TRBD1. Germline trimming cut 4 bases from V and 2 bases from J; bases unmatched to any gene: 3. In germline, CDR1 is SGHTS, CDR2 YDEGEE. CDR3 length: 15 amino acids.

This clone was counted a few times. The chain joins TRBV5-1 to TRBJ1-1; 7 bases align to TRBD1. V lost 0 bases to trimming and J lost 8 bases; unmatched junction nucleotides: 10. The length of the CDR3 is 15 residues. CDR1 and CDR2 from the germline V gene are SGHRS and YFSETQ. Here the CDR3 DNA reads TGCGCCAGCAGCTTGGGGACAGGACCGCGAGTAGAAGCTTTCTTT. This codes for CASSLGTGPRVEAFF.

This clone was observed once. The V and J genes are TRBV9 and TRBJ2-3, with D perhaps matching TRBD1 (6 bases). Germline-derived CDR1 and CDR2 are SGDLS and YYNGEE. This CDR3 has 14 amino acids. The ends were cut back, 0 bases at V and 4 bases at J, with 9 bases in the middle. The CDR3 is CASSVGTAPDTQYF. In DNA form, the CDR3 reads TGTGCCAGCAGCGTAGGGACAGCCCCAGATACGCAGTATTTT.

This clone showed up just once. The V gene is TRBV7-2, the J gene TRBJ1-2, with D hard to call. The CDR3 is 13 residues long. Trimming left V 3 bases short and J 7 bases short, with 12 bases between. The germline V gene encodes CDR1 SGHTA and CDR2 FQGNSA. CDR3 region: CASSFSQASGYTF. CDR3 nucleotides: TGTGCCAGCAGCTTCTCCCAGGCAAGTGGCTACACCTTC.

This clone was seen only a few times. J is TRBJ2-2 and V is TRBV7-9; D is ambiguous. Between the trimmed V and J ends, which lost 6 bases and 0 bases, there was a span of 5 bases. Germline-derived CDR1 and CDR2 are SEHNR and FQNEAQ (reference sequence). CDR3 size: 13 residues. CDR3 nucleotides: TGTGCCAGCAGAACAGCGAACACCGGGGAGCTGTTTTTT. Residues: CASRTANTGELFF.

In DNA, the CDR3 is TGTGCCAGCAGCCAGCGGGGGGGGAACACCGGGGAGCTGTTTTTT. Amino acids: CASSQRGGNTGELFF. The chain recombines TRBV11-3 with TRBJ2-2, with TRBD2 matching 10 bases. V shed 5 bases and J 1 base; nucleotides not matched to a gene: 1. Germline assignment: CDR1 SGHNT and CDR2 YENEEA. CDR3 size: 15 residues.

The CDR3, as DNA: TGTGCCAGCAGTGAAAGCAGGGTTAGCACAGATACGCAGTATTTT. Translation: CASSESRVSTDTQYF. The genes are TRBV6-1 and TRBJ2-3; TRBD1 is a possible D gene (5 bases). The CDR3 consists of 15 residues. Looked up from germline, CDR1 is MNHNS and CDR2 is SASEGT. The ends were cut back, 2 bases at V and 0 bases at J, with 9 bases in the middle.

The rearrangement uses TRBV28 and TRBJ1-2; TRBD1 agrees at 10 bases. There are 15 residues in the CDR3. The trim removed 3 bases at V and 4 bases at J, leaving 5 bases unmatched. Germline V gives CDR1 MDHEN, CDR2 SYDVKM. CDR3 region: CASSFGTGAGYGYTF. CDR3 DNA sequence: TGTGCCAGCAGTTTCGGGACAGGGGCTGGCTATGGCTACACCTTC.

This clone was observed a few times. The chain combines TRBV5-1 with TRBJ2-5, with D maybe TRBD2 (5 bases). The CDR3 contains 13 residues. The V end was cut by 5 bases, the J end by 1 base, with 9 bases between. From germline, CDR1 is SGHRS and CDR2 YFSETQ. In DNA form, the CDR3 reads TGCGCCAGCAGGGCAGGACTCCAAGAGACCCAGTACTTC. It is translated as CASRAGLQETQYF.

This chain joins TRBV12-3 or TRBV12-4 and TRBJ2-3; D is perhaps TRBD1 (5 bases). The CDR3 contains 12 residues. Trimming took 3 bases from V and 7 from J, leaving 8 bases between them. CDR3 in DNA: TGTGCCAGCAGTTTGGGGCCAAATACGCAGTATTTT. It specifies CASSLGPNTQYF.

The chain employs TRBV6-5 and TRBJ1-2; TRBD1 agrees at 10 bases. Germline-derived CDR1 and CDR2 are MNHEY and SVGAGI. The CDR3 sequence is 14 residues long. V was pared by 6 bases and J by 7 bases, with 8 bases of the junction left unmatched. The CDR3 DNA sequence: TGTGCCAGCAGACCGGGACAGGGGTTTCGTGGCTACACCTTC. This sequence encodes CASRPGQGFRGYTF.

The chain links TRBV7-9 to TRBJ2-2; the match to TRBD2 covers 8 bases. This CDR3 region has 15 residues. Germline values: CDR1 SEHNR, CDR2 FQNEAQ (reference sequence). Unmatched junction bases numbered 6, after V lost 4 bases and J lost 5 bases. In nucleotides, the CDR3 is TGTGCCAGCAGCTCAAGCGGGGGCGGGACCGGGGAGCTGTTTTTT. Translating it yields CASSSSGGGTGELFF. The full variable domain, rest sourced from reference TRBV7-9 and TRBJ2-2, is DTGVSQNPRHKITKRGQNVTFRCDPISEHNRLYWYRQTLGQGPEFLTYFQNEAQLEKSRLLSDRFSAERPKGSFSTLEIQRTEQGDSAMYLCASSSSGGGTGELFFGEGSRLTVL.

V usage is TRBV11-3 and J usage is TRBJ2-1; D remains ambiguous. The V end lost 4 bases, the J end lost 2 bases, and 12 bases lay between the germline ends. The CDR3 has 15 residues. Germline loops: CDR1 SGHNT, CDR2 YENEEA. As DNA, the CDR3 is TGTGCCAGCAGCTCAAAACAGAGCCCCTACAATGAGCAGTTCTTC. Translation: CASSSKQSPYNEQFF.